This paragraph reports one TCR beta chain. The antigen remains unidentified. The sample belongs to a study of human T cells and chemical hapten exposure. Study observations and caveats: Expanded TCRs created a significantly greater count of big CDR3 similarity clusters than controls did.

Time point defined: pre-sensitization, week 0. Treatment defined: therapeutic diphenylcyclopropenone sensitization with weekly scalp DPC. Extraction yielded total RNA from whole blood (unfractionated). Germline V CDR1 and CDR2: MNHEY, SMNVEV (reference sequence). The V end lost 5 bases, the J end lost 2 bases, and 13 bases lay between the germline ends. The CDR3 covers 15 residues. Via MiXCR, TCRdb re-called the RACE reads, giving one row per CDR3 protein. The table lists tens of thousands of distinct CDR3 sequences, roughly 6.7% of them singletons. The receptor's source is a woman aged 25 to 39 with alopecia areata. Some clones in this sample may be carry-over from other donors' samples. This chain joins TRBV27 and TRBJ1-5, with D possibly matching TRBD1 (5 bases). The specimen comprised whole blood, sampled in connection with sensitization to the hapten diphenylcyclopropenone (DPC). CDR3 loop: CASSNRGGGNQPQHF. CDR3 nucleotides: TGTGCCAGCAGTAATAGGGGCGGCGGCAATCAGCCCCAGCATTTT.